Listed here are 23 T cell receptor beta chains from one sample, sequenced in a study of shared clonotypes between healthy human individuals. The repertoire was sequenced with immunoSEQ multiplex PCR; TCRdb's copy has only in-frame clones and lacks some. Of over 1.4 million clones listed, roughly 96% are singletons. The sample comprised naive CD4+ T cells sorted from blood. This sample's subset: CD45RA+ positively selected. The receptor source for this set is a young man in good health.

The gene calls are TRBV18 and TRBJ2-1; D may match TRBD1 or TRBD2 (6 bases each). Germline V gene lookup returns CDR1 KGHSH and CDR2 LQKENI. This CDR3 is 14 amino acids long. The germline V and J ends were trimmed by 8 bases and 6 bases, with 17 bases remaining between them. CDR3 sequence reads: CASQSRGRGNEQFF. In DNA form, the CDR3 reads TGTGCCAGCCAATCCCGGGGGCGGGGCAATGAGCAGTTCTTC.

This clone was seen just once. The J gene is TRBJ2-6, the V gene TRBV28; the D is unclear. The CDR3 is 13 residues long. The germline V and J ends were trimmed by 6 bases and 1 base, with 4 bases remaining between them. The V gene's germline CDR1 is MDHEN and CDR2 SYDVKM. The CDR3 nucleotides are TGTGCCAGCAGGTATTCTGGGGCCAACGTCCTGACTTTC. This sequence encodes CASRYSGANVLTF.

This clone has just one count. CDR3 in amino acids: CASSERDRGVYGYTF. CDR3 in DNA: TGTGCCAGCAGTGAACGCGACAGGGGGGTCTATGGCTACACCTTC. The gene calls are TRBV6-1 and TRBJ1-2; 9 nucleotides agree with TRBD1. Germline V gene sequence: CDR1 MNHNS, CDR2 SASEGT. The trim removed 2 bases at V and 4 bases at J, leaving 5 bases unmatched. There are 15 residues in the CDR3.

This chain links TRBV7-8 with TRBJ2-7; TRBD2 is a possible D gene (5 bases). Deletions cut 1 base from V and 2 bases from J, with 6 bases between. Germline loops: CDR1 SGHVS, CDR2 FQNEAQ. The CDR3 is 13 amino acids. CDR3 protein: CASSLERAYEQYF. Here the CDR3 DNA reads TGTGCCAGCAGCTTAGAGAGGGCCTACGAGCAGTACTTC.

The chain recombines TRBV10-1 with TRBJ2-7; TRBD2 aligns across 12 bases. The length of the CDR3 is 16 residues. The J segment lost 4 bases and the V segment lost 6 bases, leaving 10 bases of the junction unmatched. In germline, CDR1 is WNHNN, CDR2 SYGVQD (reference sequence). The CDR3 loop reads CASSPGLAGHGYEQYF. The CDR3 nucleotides read TGCGCCAGCAGCCCCGGACTAGCGGGACATGGTTACGAGCAGTACTTC.

V usage is TRBV13 and J usage is TRBJ2-1; either TRBD1 or TRBD2 may supply D (5 bases each). Trimming shortened V by 4 bases and J by 0 bases, and 13 bases separated the two germline ends. The CDR3 has 16 amino acids. Per germline, CDR1 PRHDT and CDR2 FYEKMQ (reference sequence). CDR3 protein: CASSSNWGSSYNEQFF. As DNA, the CDR3 is TGTGCCAGCAGCTCCAACTGGGGGAGCTCCTACAATGAGCAGTTCTTC.

The chain has TRBV28 and TRBJ2-3; no firm D call. This CDR3 contains 15 residues. Trimming left V 4 bases short and J 2 bases short, with 13 bases between. Germline-derived CDR1 and CDR2 are MDHEN and SYDVKM. The CDR3: CASSYPRPSTDTQYF. The CDR3 nucleotides read TGTGCCAGCAGTTACCCGCGGCCCTCCACAGATACGCAGTATTTT.

The chain employs TRBV13 and TRBJ2-3, with D unresolved. Deletions cut 5 bases from V and 2 bases from J, with 8 bases between. This CDR3 contains 13 residues. The V gene's germline CDR1 is PRHDT and CDR2 FYEKMQ (reference sequence). The CDR3 nucleotides read TGTGCCAGCAGCCCCCGAGTCACAGATACGCAGTATTTT. Its translation is CASSPRVTDTQYF.

V is TRBV7-2 and J is TRBJ2-2; 12 nucleotides line up with TRBD2. Germline V gene lookup returns CDR1 SGHTA and CDR2 FQGNSA. After removal of 5 bases from V and 7 bases from J, the junction contained 11 bases not matched to a gene. This CDR3 region has 17 residues. The CDR3 here is CASSKSLAGGPHGELFF. The CDR3 DNA follows: TGTGCCAGCAGCAAGAGTCTAGCGGGAGGGCCTCACGGGGAGCTGTTTTTT.

This chain uses TRBV18 with TRBJ2-1; 11 bases are shared with TRBD2. V shed 8 bases, J shed 0 bases, and the junction held 15 bases outside the gene matches. Germline V gene lookup returns CDR1 KGHSH and CDR2 LQKENI. This CDR3 is 19 amino acids long. The CDR3 DNA reads as TGTGCCAGCCTATTGGGTCCTAGCGGGAGGCCCAGCTCCTACAATGAGCAGTTCTTC. Its translation is CASLLGPSGRPSSYNEQFF.

This rearrangement joins TRBV12-5 to TRBJ2-7; tentative D call: TRBD2 (6 bases). The germline V and J ends were trimmed by 0 bases and 5 bases, with 17 bases remaining between them. This CDR3 has 16 amino acids. Germline loops: CDR1 LGHNT, CDR2 FRNRAP. CDR3 DNA sequence: TGTGCTAGTGGTTTGGTAAGCGGGTTGGGAATGCACGAGCAGTACTTC. This encodes CASGLVSGLGMHEQYF.

This rearrangement joins TRBV5-1 to TRBJ1-2; maybe TRBD1 (5 bases). V lost 2 bases and J lost 2, with 13 bases in between. Per the germline V gene, CDR1 is SGHRS and CDR2 is YFSETQ. There are 15 residues in the CDR3. The CDR3 reads CASSFGGDPNYGYTF. In DNA, the CDR3 is TGCGCCAGCAGCTTTGGGGGGGATCCCAACTATGGCTACACCTTC.

The rearrangement uses TRBV6-4 and TRBJ2-2, with TRBD1 identical over 10 bases. Germline trimming cut 8 bases from V and 0 bases from J; bases unmatched to any gene: 12. The CDR3 loop spans 18 amino acids. CDR1 and CDR2 (germline): MRHNA, SNTAGT. The CDR3: CASSERDRGLTNTGELFF. The CDR3 DNA sequence: TGTGCCAGCTCCGAACGGGACAGGGGCCTGACGAACACCGGGGAGCTGTTTTTT.

The rearrangement joins TRBV9 to TRBJ2-2, with unresolved D. Germline V lookup: CDR1 SGDLS, CDR2 YYNGEE. V was trimmed by 1 base and J by 5 bases, leaving 15 bases between them. The CDR3 runs to 16 residues. CDR3 nucleotides: TGTGCCAGCAGCGTAACCGTGACCCAGGCTACCGGGGAGCTGTTTTTT. Translating gives CASSVTVTQATGELFF.

This clone was seen a few times. This chain joins TRBV7-9 and TRBJ2-7, with 10 bases fitting TRBD2. CDR1 and CDR2 (germline): SEHNR, FQNEAQ (reference sequence). This CDR3 contains 17 residues. The trim removed 1 base at V and 2 bases at J, leaving 8 bases unmatched. Here the CDR3 DNA reads TGTGCCAGCAGCTTAGGTAGTCCTAGCGGGAGTCCCTACGAGCAGTACTTC. Amino acid sequence: CASSLGSPSGSPYEQYF. The full variable domain, with the rest looked up from reference TRBV7-9 and TRBJ2-7, is DTGVSQNPRHKITKRGQNVTFRCDPISEHNRLYWYRQTLGQGPEFLTYFQNEAQLEKSRLLSDRFSAERPKGSFSTLEIQRTEQGDSAMYLCASSLGSPSGSPYEQYFGPGTRLTVT.

This chain uses TRBV5-8 with TRBJ1-1; unclear D gene. The germline V gene encodes CDR1 SGHTS and CDR2 YDEGEE. The CDR3 is made up of 14 amino acids. The ends were cut back, 4 bases at V and 4 bases at J, with 14 bases in the middle. The CDR3 loop is CASSLGRGATEAFF. The CDR3 bases are TGTGCCAGCAGCCTAGGGCGCGGTGCCACTGAAGCTTTCTTT.

The chain recombines TRBV6-1 with TRBJ2-1; TRBD1 matches at 7 bases. With V trimmed by 6 bases and J by 7 bases, 3 bases remained unmatched. The CDR3 sequence is 12 residues long. Germline V lookup: CDR1 MNHNS, CDR2 SASEGT. CDR3 sequence reads: CASRFRGNEQFF. CDR3 DNA: TGTGCCAGCAGATTCAGGGGGAATGAGCAGTTCTTC.

This chain uses TRBV27 with TRBJ2-7; 7 nucleotides match TRBD1. V shed 3 bases, J shed 5 bases, and the junction held 13 bases outside the gene matches. The CDR3 is 16 amino acids. Germline CDR1 reads MNHEY; CDR2 reads SMNVEV (reference sequence). CDR3 residues: CASSFFRQGTVHEQYF. CDR3 DNA: TGTGCCAGCAGTTTTTTCCGACAGGGAACGGTCCACGAGCAGTACTTC.

The V call is TRBV30, the J call TRBJ1-4; 7 bases are a match to TRBD1. CDR1 is GTSNPN and CDR2 is SVGIG in the germline V gene (reference sequence). The V and J ends lost 5 bases and 4 bases, in that order; junction bases with no gene match: 4. CDR3 length: 13 amino acids. This chain's CDR3 is CAWRDSNNEKLFF. DNA for the CDR3: TGTGCCTGGCGGGACAGCAATAATGAAAAACTGTTTTTT.

The CDR3 region has the DNA TGTGCCAGCAGAGGAGATAGGGTTGAAGCTTTCTTT. Translation: CASRGDRVEAFF. The V gene is TRBV6-1, the J gene TRBJ1-1, with unresolved D. Germline V gene data show CDR1 as MNHNS and CDR2 as SASEGT. The CDR3 is 12 amino acids. Trimming left V 6 bases short and J 7 bases short, with 12 bases between.

The V call is TRBV2, the J call TRBJ2-5; a weak D match, TRBD1 (6 bases). Germline values: CDR1 SNHLY, CDR2 FYNNEI. The CDR3 spans 12 residues. The germline V and J ends were trimmed by 7 bases and 3 bases, with 9 bases remaining between them. CDR3 nucleotide sequence: TGTGCCAGCACAGGGGCGAAAGAGACCCAGTACTTC. It is translated as CASTGAKETQYF.

This chain uses TRBV18 with TRBJ1-1; TRBD1 is a possible D gene (5 bases). CDR1 is KGHSH, CDR2 LQKENI, per germline. The CDR3 contains 13 residues. Trimming pared 1 base from V and 7 bases from J, leaving 10 bases between. Here the CDR3 reads CASSPQQVDEAFF. For the CDR3, the DNA is TGTGCCAGCTCACCACAACAGGTGGATGAAGCTTTCTTT.

A single count supports this clone. V is TRBV28 and J is TRBJ1-2; D not certain. This CDR3 contains 12 residues. V was shortened by 6 bases and J by 0 bases, with 5 bases between the two germline ends. Germline CDR1 is MDHEN and CDR2 is SYDVKM. The CDR3 nucleotides are TGTGCCAGCAGCACAGCTAACTATGGCTACACCTTC. This translates into CASSTANYGYTF.